The clone carrying this T cell receptor (beta chain) has ten or more counts. The antigen remains unidentified. The data were obtained in a study of T cell repertoires in cytomegalovirus infection. Overall study: A matching HLA type, together with CMV infection, was signaled by public TCR beta signatures. Study observations and caveats: Cumulative frequency (of public TCR beta family members) identified carriers of CMV plus the relevant HLA. The ex vivo response was dominated by HLA-C-restricted CMV-specific TCR beta clonotypes.

Germline CDR1 and CDR2: MDHEN and SYDVKM. This CDR3 comprises 15 residues. With V trimmed by 7 bases and J by 3 bases, 12 bases remained unmatched. TCRdb independently ran MiXCR on the reads; one entry per CDR3 protein. Of approximately 180,000 distinct CDR3 sequences in the sample, 9.5% were seen once. The V call is TRBV28, the J call TRBJ2-7; 7 bases agree with TRBD1. The clonotype was recovered from a human donor in good health (CMV status not recorded). Some clones in this sample may be carry-over from other donors' samples. Sample: PBMCs. DNA for the CDR3: TGTGCCAGCACCCCCCGACAGACAGGGTTCTACGAGCAGTACTTC. This gives the protein CASTPRQTGFYEQYF.